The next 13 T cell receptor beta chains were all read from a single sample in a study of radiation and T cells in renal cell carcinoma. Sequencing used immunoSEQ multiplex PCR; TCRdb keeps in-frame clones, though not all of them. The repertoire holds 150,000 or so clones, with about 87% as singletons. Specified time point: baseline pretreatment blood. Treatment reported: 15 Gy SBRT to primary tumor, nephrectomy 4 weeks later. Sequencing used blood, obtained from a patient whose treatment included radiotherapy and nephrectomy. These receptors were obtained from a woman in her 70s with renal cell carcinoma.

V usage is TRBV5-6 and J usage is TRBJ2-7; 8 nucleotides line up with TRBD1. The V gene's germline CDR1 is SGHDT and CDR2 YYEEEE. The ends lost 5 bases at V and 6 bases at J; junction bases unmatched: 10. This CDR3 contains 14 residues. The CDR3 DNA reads TGTGCCAGCAGAGTCTCGGACAGGGACGGCGAGCAGTACTTC. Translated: CASRVSDRDGEQYF.

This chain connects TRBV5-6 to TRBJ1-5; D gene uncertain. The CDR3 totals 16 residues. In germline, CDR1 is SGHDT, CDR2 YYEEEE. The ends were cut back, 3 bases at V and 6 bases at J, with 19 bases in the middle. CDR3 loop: CASSSNSWGGVQPQHF. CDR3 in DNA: TGTGCCAGCAGCTCCAACTCGTGGGGTGGGGTTCAGCCCCAGCATTTT.

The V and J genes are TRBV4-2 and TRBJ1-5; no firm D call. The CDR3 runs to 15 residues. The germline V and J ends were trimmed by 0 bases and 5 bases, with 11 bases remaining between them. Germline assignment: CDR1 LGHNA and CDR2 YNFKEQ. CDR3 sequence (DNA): TGTGCCAGCAGCCAAGAACCCGGGCTGGATCAGCCCCAGCATTTT. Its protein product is CASSQEPGLDQPQHF.

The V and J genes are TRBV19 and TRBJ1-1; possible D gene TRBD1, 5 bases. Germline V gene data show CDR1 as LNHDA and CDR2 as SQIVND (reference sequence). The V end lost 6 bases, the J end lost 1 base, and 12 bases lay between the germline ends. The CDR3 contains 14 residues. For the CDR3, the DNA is TGTGCCAGTAGAAAGGGACCGACGAACACTGAAGCTTTCTTT. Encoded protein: CASRKGPTNTEAFF.

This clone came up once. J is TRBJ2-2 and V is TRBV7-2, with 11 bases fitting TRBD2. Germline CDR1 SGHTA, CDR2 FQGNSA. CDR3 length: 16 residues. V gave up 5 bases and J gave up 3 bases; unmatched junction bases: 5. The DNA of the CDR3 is TGTGCCAGCAGCCCCTTAGCGGGGGGGGACACCGGGGAGCTGTTTTTT. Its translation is CASSPLAGGDTGELFF.

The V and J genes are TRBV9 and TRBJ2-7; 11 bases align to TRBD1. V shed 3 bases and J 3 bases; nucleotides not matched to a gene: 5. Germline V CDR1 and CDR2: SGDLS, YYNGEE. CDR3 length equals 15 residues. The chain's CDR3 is CASSAGDRGNYEQYF. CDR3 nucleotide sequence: TGTGCCAGCAGCGCAGGGGACAGGGGGAACTACGAGCAGTACTTC.

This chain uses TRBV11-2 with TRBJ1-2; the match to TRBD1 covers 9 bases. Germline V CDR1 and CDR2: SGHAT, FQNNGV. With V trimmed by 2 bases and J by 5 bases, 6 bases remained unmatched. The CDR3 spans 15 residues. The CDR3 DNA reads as TGTGCCAGCAGCTTAACAGGACAGGGGTCGTATGGCTACACCTTC. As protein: CASSLTGQGSYGYTF.

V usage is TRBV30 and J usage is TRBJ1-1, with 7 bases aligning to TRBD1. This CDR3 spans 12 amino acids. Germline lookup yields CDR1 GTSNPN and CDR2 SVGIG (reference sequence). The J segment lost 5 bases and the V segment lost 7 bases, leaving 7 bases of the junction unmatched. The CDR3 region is CAYLQGKTEAFF. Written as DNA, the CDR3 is TGTGCCTACCTACAGGGGAAGACTGAAGCTTTCTTT.

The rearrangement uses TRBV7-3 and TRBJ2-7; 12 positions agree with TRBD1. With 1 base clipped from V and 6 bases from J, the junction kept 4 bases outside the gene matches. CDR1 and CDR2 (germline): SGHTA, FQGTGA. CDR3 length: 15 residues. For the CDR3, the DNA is TGTGCCAGCAGCTTAAAGGGACAGGGGGCGACCGAGCAGTACTTC. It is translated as CASSLKGQGATEQYF.

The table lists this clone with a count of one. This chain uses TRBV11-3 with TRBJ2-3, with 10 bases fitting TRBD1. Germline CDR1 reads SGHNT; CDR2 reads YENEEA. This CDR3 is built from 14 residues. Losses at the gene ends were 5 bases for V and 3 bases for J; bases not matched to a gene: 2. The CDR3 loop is CASSVDRGTDTQYF. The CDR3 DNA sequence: TGTGCCAGCAGCGTGGACAGGGGGACAGATACGCAGTATTTT. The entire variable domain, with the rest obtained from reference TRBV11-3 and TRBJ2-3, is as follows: EAGVVQSPRYKIIEKKQPVAFWCNPISGHNTLYWYLQNLGQGPELLIRYENEEAVDDSQLPKDRFSAERLKGVDSTLKIQPAELGDSAVYLCASSVDRGTDTQYFGPGTRLTVL.

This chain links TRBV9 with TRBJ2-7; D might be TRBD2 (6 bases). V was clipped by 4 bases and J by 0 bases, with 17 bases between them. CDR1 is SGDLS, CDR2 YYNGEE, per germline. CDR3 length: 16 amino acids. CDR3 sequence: CASSSAMGGGSYEQYF. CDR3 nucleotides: TGTGCCAGCAGCTCGGCGATGGGGGGTGGCTCCTACGAGCAGTACTTC.

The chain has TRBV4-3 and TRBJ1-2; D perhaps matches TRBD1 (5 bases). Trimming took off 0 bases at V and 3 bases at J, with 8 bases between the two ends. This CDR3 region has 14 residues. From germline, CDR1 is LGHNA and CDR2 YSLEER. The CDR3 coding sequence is TGCGCCAGCAGCCAAGAAAGCAGGGACTATGGCTACACCTTC. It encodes CASSQESRDYGYTF.

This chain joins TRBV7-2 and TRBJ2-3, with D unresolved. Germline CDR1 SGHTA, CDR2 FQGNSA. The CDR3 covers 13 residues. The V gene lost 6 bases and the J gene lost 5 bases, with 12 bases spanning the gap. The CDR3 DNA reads TGTGCCAGCAGTCGACAATCAAGAGATACGCAGTATTTT. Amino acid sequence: CASSRQSRDTQYF.